This T cell receptor beta chain was sequenced in a study of cytomegalovirus exposure and HLA in healthy donors. The CDR3 is 15 amino acids. Germline assignment: CDR1 SGHVS and CDR2 FNYEAQ. V lost 5 bases and J lost 1; bases outside the gene matches: 6. Participants comprised healthy donors of bone marrow. This clone occurred a few times. PCR involved 60 Vbeta and 13 Jbeta primers. In the authors' workflow: Counted up in a later analysis, unique TCR beta chains came to about 80 million, with around 11 million shared. The data were produced by immunoSEQ multiplex PCR, yet TCRdb's version contains in-frame clones alone and is incomplete. The D gene and trimming were derived from the DNA, and the V and J assignments and clone size from that table. The sample contains around 130,000 clones, 70% to 80% of which appear only once.

The V call is TRBV7-6, the J call TRBJ2-7; 9 bases align to TRBD1. This TCR derives from a woman in her fifties or sixties in good health and CMV-seronegative. Specimen: PBMCs. For the CDR3, the DNA is TGTGCCAGCAGCAAAACCGGGACAGGGTCCTACGAGCAGTACTTC. Translation gives CASSKTGTGSYEQYF.